The present T cell receptor (beta chain) was sequenced within a study of T cells in Graves' hyperthyroidism and ophthalmopathy (dated by TCRdb to between 2019 and 2020). Some background on the complete study: Peripheral blood was sampled at the time of initial diagnosis, prior to any treatment. To identify distinguishing TCR V-J signatures, a discovery cohort of around 100 patients was used, comprising 40 to 45 with Graves' ophthalmopathy and 55 to 65 with stable Graves' hyperthyroidism. An independent validation cohort of 18 to 20 hyperthyroidism patients and approximately 16 patients who later progressed to ophthalmopathy tested prospective prediction of ophthalmopathy. For training and testing, the 110 or so patients in the discovery cohort were randomly divided in a 7:3 ratio. In addition, the study compared T-cell repertoires in thyroid tissue and in blood from roughly 6 Graves' hyperthyroidism patients. Once sampling was done, hyperthyroidism patients were given methimazole at a starting dose of 30 mg daily, whereas ophthalmopathy patients were given high-dose intravenous methylprednisolone. According to the paper, TCR Vbeta CDR3 sequencing was carried out on 135 peripheral blood samples, which came from under 50 ophthalmopathy, 70 to 80 hyperthyroidism and some 17 progressor patients. General findings and caveats noted by the study authors: Sample size was not statistically predetermined, and blinding of investigators to group allocation was not performed. During validation, the model predicted progression to ophthalmopathy a median of approximately 6.5 months ahead of onset, with around 70% sensitivity and almost 75% specificity. Most expanded thyroid clonotypes (frequency above 0.001) were also found in blood, which suggests that blood repertoires may mirror thyroid immune responses. A 13 V-J signature model separated ophthalmopathy from stable hyperthyroidism, with about 88% sensitivity and 81.08% specificity in cross-validation and 80%/75% in testing.

The TCR beta CDR3 regions were amplified from the RNA transcripts. The first round of RT-PCR for the TCR CDR3 was performed with the HTBI primer set and the Qiagen OneStep RT-PCR kit. Libraries were constructed in a second round of multiplex PCR, after which size selection and purification were carried out. The libraries were sequenced on an Illumina HiSeq2000 using paired-end 100 bp reads. In the original analysis: Raw data were processed with SOAPnuke, discarding reads with adapters, uncalled bases, mean Phred below 15, or no exact constant-primer or identifier match. High-quality paired reads were merged using COPE v1.2.5, and each unique nucleotide sequence was defined as a clonotype. Clonotypes were aligned to IMGT TRBV, TRBD and TRBJ reference segments using MiTCR v1.1. The analysis included only V-J combinations with a frequency above 0.0001, which together covered over 98% of the repertoires. A TCS score was defined as the ratio between F50 (clonal expansion) and ExV (chaos), using BLOSUM62-based TCRdist between CDR3 peptides within each V-J. Welch's t-statistics and random forest reduced roughly 500 V-J features to 13, which were used in a naive Bayes classifier (R e1071). Through fastp at Q25 and MiXCR, TCRdb rebuilt clones from the public reads, retaining in-frame beta chains. Records with the same CDR3 protein are collapsed into one entry carrying the most frequent genes and DNA. The V and J calls shown here were made by TCRdb, not taken from the authors' results. Recorded for this sample are 190,000 or so distinct CDR3 sequences; around 17% of them occurred a single time. Jointly, the top ten make up approximately 40% of the sample.

This clonotype occurred a few times. There is no known antigen for this receptor. Qualities for individual bases were not recorded, and no much larger clone is one base off. A patient counted as having stable Graves' hyperthyroidism if no progression to ophthalmopathy occurred over 18 months of follow-up. Hyperthyroidism patients were newly diagnosed, had a disease duration of under 2 months, and were aged 18 to 65 years. The study excluded patients with uncontrolled infections, other autoimmune diseases, pregnancy or lactation. Diagnoses were based on clinical symptoms, serum thyroxine and TRAb, thyroid ultrasound and orbital computed tomography. PBMCs were isolated from 7.5 to 10 ml of fresh peripheral blood by Ficoll-Paque density gradient centrifugation. Total RNA was extracted using Trizol reagent, and RNA quality was assessed on an Agilent 2100 Bioanalyzer. Per the germline V gene, SGDLS is the CDR1 and YYNGEE is the CDR2. The germline V and J ends show losses of 3 bases and 5 bases respectively, and no gene match explains 7 bases of the junction. The CDR3, cysteine through phenylalanine, is 14 amino acids long. Left in the record is the CDR3 DNA by itself, 42 bases read in frame from the first base.

The chain joins TRBV9 to TRBJ1-1, with TRBD1 identical over 7 junction bases. The source of this sequence is a man in his forties with Graves' hyperthyroidism. Sequencing was performed on blood. The DNA sequence reads TGTGCCAGCAGCGATCGGGACAGTAGAACTGAAGCTTTCTTT. The encoded protein is CASSDRDSRTEAFF.